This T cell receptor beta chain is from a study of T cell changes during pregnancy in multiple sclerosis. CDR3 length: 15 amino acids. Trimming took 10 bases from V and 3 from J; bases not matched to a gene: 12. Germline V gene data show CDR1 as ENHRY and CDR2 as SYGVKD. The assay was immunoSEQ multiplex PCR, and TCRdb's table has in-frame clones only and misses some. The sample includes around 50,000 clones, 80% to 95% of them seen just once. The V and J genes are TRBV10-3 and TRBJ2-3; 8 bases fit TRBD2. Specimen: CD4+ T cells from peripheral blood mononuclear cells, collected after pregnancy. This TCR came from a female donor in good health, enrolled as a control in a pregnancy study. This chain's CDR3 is CATKDGTRTTDTQYF. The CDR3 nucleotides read TGTGCCACCAAGGATGGGACTAGGACAACAGATACGCAGTATTTT.